Presented here are 31 T cell receptor beta chains from one specimen sequenced in a study of tumor-infiltrating lymphocytes in primary liver carcinoma. The source of the blood RNA was unsorted whole blood, and germline DNA was extracted as well. Researchers generated TCR beta cDNA from approximately 450 ng of total RNA, relying on a constant-region primer. Generation of the TCR beta libraries relied on three nested multiplex PCR rounds using slightly modified ARM-PCR. A C-beta reverse primer was combined with TRBV1-TRBV30 forward primers in the first two PCR rounds, and each round had around 10 cycles. Each CDR3 protein is one row after TCRdb ran MiXCR on the multiplex PCR reads. Of about 180,000 distinct CDR3 sequences listed, 50% to 75% were seen once; the top ten hold approximately 67%. Sample: peripheral blood. The receptor source for this set is a man in his forties with primary liver carcinoma and hepatitis B virus infection.

The gene calls are TRBV2 and TRBJ2-5; D is possibly TRBD1 (5 bases). The V and J ends lost 5 bases and 2 bases respectively, with 12 bases between them. CDR1 is SNHLY and CDR2 is FYNNEI in the germline V gene. CDR3 length: 14 amino acids. This chain's CDR3 is CASSRERGQETQYF. DNA for the CDR3: TGTGCCAGCAGTAGAGAAAGGGGTCAAGAGACCCAGTACTTC. Combining the CDR3 with reference TRBV2 and TRBJ2-5 gives the whole variable domain EPEVTQTPSHQVTQMGQEVILRCVPISNHLYFYWYRQILGQKVEFLVSFYNNEISEKSEIFDDQFSVERPDGSNFTLKIRSTKLEDSAMYFCASSRERGQETQYFGPGTRLLVL.

Comment on this clonotype: The junction does not match germline at one end; this may be a read error. CDR3 sequence: CTSRTILATVRETQYF. The DNA of the CDR3 is TGTACCAGCAGGACCATACTAGCGACCGTCCGAGAGACCCAGTACTTC. The J gene is TRBJ2-5, the V gene TRBV11-2; 7 nucleotides align to TRBD2. Germline assignment: CDR1 SGHAT and CDR2 FQNNGV. The CDR3 is 16 amino acids.

Notes on this clonotype: This may be a read error: a much more frequent sequence differs by one nucleotide. The V gene is TRBV11-2, the J gene TRBJ2-5; 11 nucleotides line up with TRBD1. Germline loops: CDR1 SGHAT, CDR2 FQNNGV. The CDR3 loop spans 13 amino acids. This CDR3 is CASGQGARETEYF. Written as DNA, the CDR3 is TGTGCCAGTGGACAGGGGGCGCGGGAGACCGAGTACTTC.

The chain uses TRBV6-1 and TRBJ1-5; D not resolved. V dropped 4 bases and J dropped 4 bases, with 5 bases sitting between them. The CDR3 totals 12 residues. Germline V gives CDR1 MNHNS, CDR2 SASEGT. The CDR3 loop is CASSGHNQPQHF. The CDR3 DNA sequence: TGTGCCAGCAGTGGTCATAATCAGCCCCAGCATTTT.

The chain uses TRBV5-5 and TRBJ1-4; TRBD1 matches 10 bases. From germline, CDR1 is SGHKS and CDR2 YYEKEE (reference sequence). The CDR3 runs 15 residues. After removal of 4 bases from V and 2 bases from J, the junction contained 2 bases not matched to a gene. Here the CDR3 DNA reads TGTGCCAGCAGCGGGGGACAGGGGACTAATGAAAAACTGTTTTTT. Translated, it gives CASSGGQGTNEKLFF.

In this sample, this clonotype turned up many times. CDR3 in amino acids: CSVAAQGETQYF. In nucleotides, the CDR3 is TGCAGCGTCGCCGCACAGGGAGAGACCCAGTACTTC. The chain uses TRBV29-1 and TRBJ2-5; perhaps TRBD1 as D (6 bases). Germline CDR1 is SQVTM and CDR2 is ANQGSEA. The CDR3 totals 12 residues. Deletions cut 6 bases from V and 4 bases from J, with 12 bases between.

This clonotype came up many times. This sequence joins TRBV11-2 and TRBJ2-5; 7 nucleotides align to TRBD1. After removal of 4 bases from V and 4 bases from J, the junction contained 3 bases not matched to a gene. This CDR3 is built from 13 residues. Germline CDR1 SGHAT, CDR2 FQNNGV. The CDR3 spells CASSSRGRETQYF. In DNA, the CDR3 is TGTGCCAGCAGCTCAAGGGGGCGAGAGACCCAGTACTTC.

The chain links TRBV11-2 to TRBJ2-3; 16 bases agree with TRBD2. Germline assignment: CDR1 SGHAT and CDR2 FQNNGV. CDR3 length: 20 amino acids. The V and J ends lost 8 bases and 8 bases, in that order; junction bases with no gene match: 22. The CDR3: CASVPPGLAGGPHTRGTQYF. The CDR3 DNA follows: TGTGCCAGCGTCCCCCCGGGACTAGCGGGAGGGCCTCATACAAGAGGTACGCAGTATTTT.

This chain uses TRBV7-9 with TRBJ1-3; D not certain. This CDR3 is 12 amino acids long. V was cut by 5 bases and J by 3 bases, with 5 bases left in between. Germline V CDR1 and CDR2: SEHNR, FQNEAQ (reference sequence). CDR3 in DNA: TGTGCCAGCAGCCCCCTTGGAAACACCATATATTTT. Translation gives CASSPLGNTIYF.

This clonotype was counted a single time. One junction end disagrees with the germline gene, perhaps due to a read error. V usage is TRBV11-2 and J usage is TRBJ2-7; D gene ambiguous. The germline V gene has CDR1 SGHAT and CDR2 FQNNGV. The length of the CDR3 is 14 residues. Written as DNA, the CDR3 is TGTGCCAACAGCTCAACCTACAGAGCCTACGAGCAGTACTTC. Translation: CANSSTYRAYEQYF.

The V call is TRBV4-1, the J call TRBJ2-3; tentative D call: TRBD2 (5 bases). Trimming took off 3 bases at V and 1 base at J, with 11 bases between the two ends. CDR3 length: 15 residues. The germline CDR1 and CDR2 sequences are MGHRA and YSYEKL. The CDR3 loop reads CASSQSSVGTDTQYF. The CDR3 coding sequence is TGCGCCAGCAGCCAGAGTAGCGTAGGCACAGATACGCAGTATTTT.

This rearrangement joins TRBV6-5 to TRBJ1-1; D is ambiguous. The V end lost 5 bases, the J end lost 11 bases, and 18 bases lay between the germline ends. Germline V lookup: CDR1 MNHEY, CDR2 SVGAGI. The CDR3 loop spans 13 amino acids. The CDR3 is CASSLSLNLVAFF. CDR3 bases: TGTGCCAGCAGTCTCTCCCTTAACTTGGTGGCTTTCTTT.

This clonotype was observed a few times. The gene calls are TRBV6-1 and TRBJ2-7; D call uncertain. This CDR3 region has 14 residues. V was shortened by 3 bases and J by 7 bases, with 16 bases between the two germline ends. CDR1 is MNHNS, CDR2 SASEGT, per germline. DNA of the CDR3: TGTGCCAGCAGTGATGGCATGGTAACGAGGGAGCAGTACTTC. Translation gives CASSDGMVTREQYF.

J is TRBJ2-5 and V is TRBV10-3; D ambiguous. Trimming stripped 7 bases from V and 2 bases from J, with 11 bases between. Germline V gives CDR1 ENHRY, CDR2 SYGVKD. CDR3 length equals 13 residues. CDR3 sequence reads: CAIMGMGQETQYF. CDR3 DNA: TGTGCCATCATGGGGATGGGACAAGAGACCCAGTACTTC.

This clonotype has ten or more counts. The chain couples TRBV11-2 to TRBJ2-3; no clear D. Germline V gene lookup returns CDR1 SGHAT and CDR2 FQNNGV. The CDR3 has 14 amino acids. Trimming stripped 3 bases from V and 4 bases from J, with 11 bases between. The CDR3 nucleotides are TGTGCCAGCAGCTTTGGGCAGAACCCAGATACGCAGTATTTT. Encoded protein: CASSFGQNPDTQYF. The entire variable domain, with the rest obtained from reference TRBV11-2 and TRBJ2-3, is as follows: EAGVAQSPRYKIIEKRQSVAFWCNPISGHATLYWYQQILGQGPKLLIQFQNNGVVDDSQLPKDRFSAERLKGVDSTLKIQPAKLEDSAVYLCASSFGQNPDTQYFGPGTRLTVL.

The chain joins TRBV29-1 to TRBJ2-1, with 7 nucleotides matching TRBD1. CDR1 is SQVTM and CDR2 is ANQGSEA in the germline V gene. V gave up 6 bases and J gave up 5 bases; unmatched junction bases: 7. The CDR3 is 13 residues long. CDR3 sequence (DNA): TGCAGCGTCTATCGACAGGGCAACAATGAGCAGTTCTTC. Encoded protein: CSVYRQGNNEQFF.

CDR3 residues: CASSLLQGATTEAFF. CDR3 in DNA: TGTGCCAGCAGTTTACTACAGGGGGCGACCACTGAAGCTTTCTTT. This chain joins TRBV28 and TRBJ1-1; TRBD1 matches 9 bases. The CDR3 length is 15 residues. V shed 2 bases and J 4 bases; nucleotides not matched to a gene: 5. Germline-derived CDR1 and CDR2 are MDHEN and SYDVKM. Full variable domain (missing parts from reference TRBV28 and TRBJ1-1): DVKVTQSSRYLVKRTGEKVFLECVQDMDHENMFWYRQDPGLGLRLIYFSYDVKMKEKGDIPEGYSVSREKKERFSLILESASTNQTSMYLCASSLLQGATTEAFFGQGTRLTVV.

This clonotype was seen a handful of times. V gene TRBV10-3 combines with J gene TRBJ2-3; D unclear. V was cut by 7 bases and J by 0 bases, with 11 bases left in between. The germline V gene has CDR1 ENHRY and CDR2 SYGVKD. The CDR3 consists of 14 residues. The CDR3 reads CAITEYSSTDTQYF. Written as DNA, the CDR3 is TGTGCCATCACGGAGTACTCTAGCACAGATACGCAGTATTTT.

This clonotype has just a few counts. The chain has TRBV12-3 or TRBV12-4 and TRBJ1-1; D gene uncertain. The length of the CDR3 is 14 residues. Trimming removed 2 bases from V and 1 base from J, with 8 bases in between. CDR3 residues: CASSLSQPNTEAFF. The CDR3, as DNA: TGTGCCAGCAGTTTAAGTCAGCCGAACACTGAAGCTTTCTTT.

A note on this clonotype: The conserved phenylalanine or tryptophan is not found at the CDR3 terminus, so this likely reflects a read error. The chain employs TRBV6-1 and TRBJ2-6; D not certain. CDR1 and CDR2 (germline): MNHNS, SASEGT. CDR3 size: 13 residues. The CDR3 nucleotides read TGTGCCACTAGGGTGGCTGGGACCAACGTCCTGACTCTC. Amino acid sequence: CATRVAGTNVLTL.

This clonotype was found many times. This sequence joins TRBV11-2 and TRBJ2-5; a possible D gene is TRBD2 (5 bases). Germline assignment: CDR1 SGHAT and CDR2 FQNNGV. The CDR3 has 20 amino acids. The V and J ends lost 0 bases and 7 bases respectively, with 30 bases between them. This chain's CDR3 is CASSLDRSKVARPTGRTQYF. The DNA of the CDR3 is TGTGCCAGCAGCTTAGATCGTAGTAAGGTAGCGCGGCCTACGGGAAGGACCCAGTACTTC.

This chain connects TRBV5-1 to TRBJ2-1, with D maybe TRBD1 (6 bases). With 2 bases removed from V and 8 bases from J, the gap between germline ends came to 17 bases. Germline CDR1 is SGHRS and CDR2 is YFSETQ. The CDR3 spans 15 residues. CDR3 coding DNA: TGCGCCAGCAGCTTCTGGAGGCAGGGGTGGTATGAGCAGTTCTTC. Translation gives CASSFWRQGWYEQFF.

Remarks on this clonotype: Mismatch with germline at one junction end may stem from a read error. V is TRBV14 and J is TRBJ2-2; 7 nucleotides align to TRBD1. Looked up from germline, CDR1 is SGHDN and CDR2 is FVKESK. This CDR3 spans 17 amino acids. CDR3 loop: CASSKSLGQANPGELFF. CDR3 sequence (DNA): TGTGCCAGCAGCAAATCCCTCGGACAGGCGAACCCCGGGGAGCTGTTTTTT.

This sequence joins TRBV6-1 and TRBJ2-7; D gene unclear. The CDR3 length is 13 residues. Germline CDR1 reads MNHNS; CDR2 reads SASEGT. Deletions cut 10 bases from V and 0 bases from J, with 13 bases between. The CDR3 region has the DNA TGTGCCACAGGCACGTCCCTCTCCTACGAGCAGTACTTC. This encodes CATGTSLSYEQYF.

The V and J genes are TRBV10-3 and TRBJ2-3, with D unclear. The CDR3 sequence is 11 residues long. Germline CDR1 reads ENHRY; CDR2 reads SYGVKD. V lost 6 bases and J 3 bases, leaving 4 bases between the germline ends. This CDR3 is CAIRITDTQYF. The CDR3 bases are TGTGCCATCAGGATTACAGATACGCAGTATTTT.

Many counts were recorded for this clonotype. The chain uses TRBV29-1 and TRBJ2-1; 9 nucleotides line up with TRBD2. Per the germline V gene, CDR1 is SQVTM and CDR2 is ANQGSEA. The CDR3 runs 12 residues. Trimming removed 3 bases from V and 15 bases from J; junction bases left unmatched: 9. The CDR3 bases are TGCAGCGTTGAGACTAGCGGAGACGTTCGGTTCTTC. Encoded protein: CSVETSGDVRFF.

This clonotype has ten or more counts. The chain carries TRBV11-2 and TRBJ1-5; D remains unclear. Germline V gene data show CDR1 as SGHAT and CDR2 as FQNNGV. V was shortened by 1 base and J by 7 bases, with 8 bases between the two germline ends. The CDR3 runs 13 residues. The CDR3 here is CASSLGLHQPQHF. CDR3 bases: TGTGCCAGCAGCTTAGGACTTCACCAGCCCCAGCATTTT.

Comments on this clonotype: At one of its ends the junction is not consistent with the germline gene, which may arise from a read error. The V call is TRBV11-2, the J call TRBJ2-1; unclear D gene. In germline, CDR1 is SGHAT, CDR2 FQNNGV. The CDR3 extends over 14 amino acids. CDR3 sequence reads: CASTLAGVSNEQFF. CDR3 nucleotide sequence: TGTGCCAGCACCTTAGCTGGAGTGAGCAATGAGCAGTTCTTC.

About this clonotype: A much more abundant neighbour one base away suggests this may be a read error. The chain joins TRBV4-1 to TRBJ2-3, with D perhaps matching TRBD1 (5 bases). This CDR3 contains 14 residues. V was trimmed by 4 bases and J by 3 bases, leaving 11 bases between them. The germline V gene has CDR1 MGHRA and CDR2 YSYEKL. CDR3 in DNA: TGCGCCAGCAGCCTTACAGGAATAACAGATACGCAGTATTTT. Translated, it gives CASSLTGITDTQYF.

The rearrangement joins TRBV21-1 to TRBJ2-7; TRBD2 is the table's D call and was not checked against the DNA. TRBV21-1 is tagged as a pseudogene. CDR3 length: 15 residues. Written as DNA, the CDR3 is TGTGCCAGCAGTACCTCTAAGCGGGAATTGTACGAGCAGTACTTC. Amino acids: CASSTSKRELYEQYF.

In this sample, this clonotype turned up once. The J gene is TRBJ2-7, the V gene TRBV4-2, with a weak D call TRBD2 (5 bases). The V gene's germline CDR1 is LGHNA and CDR2 YNFKEQ. This CDR3 is 16 amino acids long. Deletions cut 0 bases from V and 2 bases from J, with 14 bases between. In DNA form, the CDR3 reads TGTGCCAGCAGCCAAGAATACCGGGGTGATACCTACGAGCAGTACTTC. Translating it yields CASSQEYRGDTYEQYF.